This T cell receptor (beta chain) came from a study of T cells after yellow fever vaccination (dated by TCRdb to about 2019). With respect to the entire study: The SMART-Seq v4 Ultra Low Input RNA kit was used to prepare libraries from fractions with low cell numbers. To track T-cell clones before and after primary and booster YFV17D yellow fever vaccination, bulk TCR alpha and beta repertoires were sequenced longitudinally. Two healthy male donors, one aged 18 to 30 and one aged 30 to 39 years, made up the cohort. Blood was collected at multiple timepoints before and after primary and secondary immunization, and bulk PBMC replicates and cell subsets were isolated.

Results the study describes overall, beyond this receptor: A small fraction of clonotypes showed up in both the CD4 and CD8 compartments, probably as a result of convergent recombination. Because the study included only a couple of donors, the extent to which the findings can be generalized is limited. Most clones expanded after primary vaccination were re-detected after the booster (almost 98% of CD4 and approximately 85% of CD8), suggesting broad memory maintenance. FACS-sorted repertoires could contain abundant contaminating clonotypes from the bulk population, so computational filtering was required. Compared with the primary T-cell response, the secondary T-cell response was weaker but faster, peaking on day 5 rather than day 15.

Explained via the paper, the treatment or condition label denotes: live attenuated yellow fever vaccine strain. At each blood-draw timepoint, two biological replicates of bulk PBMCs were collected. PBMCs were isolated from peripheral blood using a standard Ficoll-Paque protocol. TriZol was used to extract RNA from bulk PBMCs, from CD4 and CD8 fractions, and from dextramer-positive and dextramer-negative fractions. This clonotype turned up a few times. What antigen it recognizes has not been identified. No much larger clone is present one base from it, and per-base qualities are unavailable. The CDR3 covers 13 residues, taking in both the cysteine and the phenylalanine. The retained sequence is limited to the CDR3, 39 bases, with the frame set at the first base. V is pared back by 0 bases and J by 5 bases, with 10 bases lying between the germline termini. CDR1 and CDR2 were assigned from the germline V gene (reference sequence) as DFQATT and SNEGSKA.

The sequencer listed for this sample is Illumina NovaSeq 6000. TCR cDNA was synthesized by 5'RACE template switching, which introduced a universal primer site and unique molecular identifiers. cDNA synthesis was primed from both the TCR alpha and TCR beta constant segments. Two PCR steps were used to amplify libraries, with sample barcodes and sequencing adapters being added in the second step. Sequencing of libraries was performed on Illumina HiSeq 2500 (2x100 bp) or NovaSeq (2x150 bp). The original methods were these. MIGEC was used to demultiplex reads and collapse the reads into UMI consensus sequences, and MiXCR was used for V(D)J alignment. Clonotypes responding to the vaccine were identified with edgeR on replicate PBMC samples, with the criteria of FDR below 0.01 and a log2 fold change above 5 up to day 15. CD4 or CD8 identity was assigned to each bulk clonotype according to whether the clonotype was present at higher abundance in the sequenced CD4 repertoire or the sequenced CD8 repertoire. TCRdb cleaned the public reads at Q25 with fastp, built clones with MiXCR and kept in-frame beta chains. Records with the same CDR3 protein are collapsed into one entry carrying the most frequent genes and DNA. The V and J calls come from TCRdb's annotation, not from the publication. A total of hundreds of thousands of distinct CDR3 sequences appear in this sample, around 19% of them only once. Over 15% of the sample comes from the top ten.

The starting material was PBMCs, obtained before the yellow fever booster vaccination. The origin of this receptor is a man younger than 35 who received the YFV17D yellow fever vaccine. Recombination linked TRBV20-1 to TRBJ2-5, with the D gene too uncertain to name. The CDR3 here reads CSARDPRFETQYF. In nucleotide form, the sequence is TGCAGTGCTAGAGATCCCAGGTTTGAGACCCAGTACTTC.